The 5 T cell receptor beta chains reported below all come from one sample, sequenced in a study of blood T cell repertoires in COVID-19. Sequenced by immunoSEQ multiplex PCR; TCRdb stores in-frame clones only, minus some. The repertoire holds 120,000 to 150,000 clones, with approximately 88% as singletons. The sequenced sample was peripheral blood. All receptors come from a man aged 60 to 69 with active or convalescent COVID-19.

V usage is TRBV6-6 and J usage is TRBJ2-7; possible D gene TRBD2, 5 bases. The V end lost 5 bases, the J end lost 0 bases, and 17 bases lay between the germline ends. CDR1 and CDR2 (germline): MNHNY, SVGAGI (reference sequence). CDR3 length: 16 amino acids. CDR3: CASSRGASGNSYEQYF. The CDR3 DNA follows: TGTGCCAGCAGTCGGGGAGCGAGCGGAAACTCCTACGAGCAGTACTTC.

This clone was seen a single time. CDR3 in DNA: TGTGCCAGCAGCTTGACAGGGAATTCGGCCCAGAGTCAGCAGTTCTTC. This encodes CASSLTGNSAQSQQFF. This chain connects TRBV7-9 to TRBJ2-1; 7 bases line up with TRBD1. The ends lost 3 bases at V and 11 bases at J; junction bases unmatched: 16. The CDR3 has 16 residues. From germline, CDR1 is SEHNR and CDR2 FQNEAQ (reference sequence).

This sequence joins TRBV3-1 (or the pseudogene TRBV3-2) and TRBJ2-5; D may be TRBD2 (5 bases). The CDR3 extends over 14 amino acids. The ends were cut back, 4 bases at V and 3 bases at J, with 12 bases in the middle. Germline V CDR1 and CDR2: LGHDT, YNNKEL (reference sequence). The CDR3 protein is CASSRGGYEETQYF. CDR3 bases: TGTGCCAGCAGCCGCGGAGGTTACGAAGAGACCCAGTACTTC.

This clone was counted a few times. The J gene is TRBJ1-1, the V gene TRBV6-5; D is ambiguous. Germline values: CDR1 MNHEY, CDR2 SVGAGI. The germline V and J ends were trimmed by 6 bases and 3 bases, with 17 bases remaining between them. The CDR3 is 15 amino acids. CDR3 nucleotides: TGTGCCAGCAGCCCCTTTTTCTTGCCGGACACTGAAGCTTTCTTT. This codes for CASSPFFLPDTEAFF.

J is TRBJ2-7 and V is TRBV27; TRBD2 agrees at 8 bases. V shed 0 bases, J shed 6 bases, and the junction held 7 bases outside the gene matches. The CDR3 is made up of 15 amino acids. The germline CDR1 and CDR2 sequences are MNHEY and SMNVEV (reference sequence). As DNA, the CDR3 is TGTGCCAGCAGTTTATCCCTGACTAGCGTTTCCGAGCAGTACTTC. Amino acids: CASSLSLTSVSEQYF.